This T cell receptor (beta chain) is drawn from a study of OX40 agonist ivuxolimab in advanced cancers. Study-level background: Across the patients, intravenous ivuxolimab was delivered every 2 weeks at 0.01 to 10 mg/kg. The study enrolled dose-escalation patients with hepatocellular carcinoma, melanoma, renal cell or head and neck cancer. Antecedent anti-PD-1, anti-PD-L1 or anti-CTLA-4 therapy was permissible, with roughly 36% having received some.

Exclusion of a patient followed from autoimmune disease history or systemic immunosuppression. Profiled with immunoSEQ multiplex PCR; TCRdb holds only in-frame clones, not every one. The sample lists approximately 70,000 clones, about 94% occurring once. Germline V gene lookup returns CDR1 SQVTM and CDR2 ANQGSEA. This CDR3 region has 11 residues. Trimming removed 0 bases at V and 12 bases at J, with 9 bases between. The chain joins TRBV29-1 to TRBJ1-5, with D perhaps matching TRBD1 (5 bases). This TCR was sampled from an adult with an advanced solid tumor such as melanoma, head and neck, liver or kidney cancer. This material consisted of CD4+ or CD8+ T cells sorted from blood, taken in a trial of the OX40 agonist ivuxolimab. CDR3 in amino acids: CSVEEGAVQHF. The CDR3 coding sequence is TGCAGCGTTGAAGAAGGGGCCGTCCAGCATTTT. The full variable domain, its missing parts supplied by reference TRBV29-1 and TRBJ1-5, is SAVISQKPSRDICQRGTSLTIQCQVDSQVTMMFWYRQQPGQSLTLIATANQGSEATYESGFVIDKFPISRPNLTFSTLTVSNMSPEDSSIYLCSVEEGAVQHFGDGTRLSIL.